This TCR beta chain was observed in a study of blood T cell repertoires in COVID-19. Background on the study: From T cells, B-cell-depleted T cells, or PBMCs came the material, which was cDNA or gDNA.

This clone was detected once. Source study methods: Reference gene primer amplification gave estimated nucleated cell counts. Here immunoSEQ multiplex PCR was the method, and the copy in TCRdb shows in-frame clones only, minus some. The D gene and trimming were derived from the DNA, and the V and J assignments and clone size from that table. The table has 490,000 or so clones, about 88% seen once. Germline V gives CDR1 PRHDT, CDR2 FYEKMQ (reference sequence). V gave up 0 bases and J gave up 0 bases, with 23 bases separating them. This CDR3 region has 21 residues. This chain uses TRBV13 with TRBJ1-4; D is undetermined. The TCR originated in a woman aged 60 to 75 who had recovered from COVID-19. The specimen sequenced was PBMCs or T cells enriched from blood (not recorded which). DNA of the CDR3: TGTGCCAGCAGCTTAGGCCGGAAGGAGGGTCCCGGTTATGCAACTAATGAAAAACTGTTTTTT. Translated, it gives CASSLGRKEGPGYATNEKLFF.